One T cell receptor (beta chain) is described in this entry. What it binds is unknown. This sample was included in a study of cytomegalovirus exposure and HLA in healthy donors. Study details: HLA-typed donors were the source of tens of millions of unique TCRs held in an early data release. General study results and limits: In a later analysis, at a false discovery rate of 0.05, 15,000 to 20,000 TCR beta sequences were associated with HLA alleles.

PCR amplification relied on 60 Vbeta primers (plus 13 Jbeta primers). Sequenced by immunoSEQ multiplex PCR; TCRdb stores in-frame clones only, minus some. This table has roughly 100,000 clones, about 13% appearing once. Sample: PBMCs. The receptor's source is a middle-aged man in good health and CMV-seropositive.

The DNA of the CDR3 is TGTGCCAGCAGCGTAGCGTCTAGCGTAAGCACAGATACGCAGTATTTT. This codes for CASSVASSVSTDTQYF. This sequence joins TRBV9 and TRBJ2-3; perhaps TRBD2 as D (6 bases). V was trimmed by 0 bases and J by 0 bases, leaving 11 bases between them. From germline, CDR1 is SGDLS and CDR2 YYNGEE. This CDR3 region has 16 residues.